The TCR beta chain described here comes from a study of T cell responses to AZD1222 COVID-19 vaccine listed by TCRdb under 2021. Notes on the research overall: AZD1222 recipients given second doses at about 4 weeks or at about 12 weeks were pooled, since spike-specific TCR depth and breadth were not found to differ between the two schedules. Enrollment into the trials was organized by age into subgroups of 18-55, 56-69 and 70-plus years, and those subgroups contained roughly 150, 30 and 60 TCR-sequenced participants, respectively. TCR sequencing covered approximately 230 trial participants: 200 to 220 given two doses of AZD1222 and around 25 given two doses of MenACWY control vaccine. Beyond this particular receptor, the publication reports: Conclusions about previously exposed vaccinees are limited because only 5 or 6 AZD1222 recipients were SARS-CoV-2 seropositive at baseline. CD4 TCRs associated with the vaccine covered the entire spike protein, and the dominant responses were in regions 160-218 and 743-854. Because no day 14 peak-response samples were available, the repertoires could be characterized only after the peak T cell response. Nearly half of unique spike-specific TCRs reportedly recognized epitopes outside regions mutated in the B.1.351 and B.1.1.7 variants. Participants were mostly white British and included more females than males, and it was suggested by the authors that clonal diversity may have been underestimated. After two AZD1222 doses, spike-specific TCR breadth and depth were significantly higher than at day 0 and than in MenACWY recipients. The 56-69-year group was small, and its depth increase did not reach significance, likely because of low power.

The sample's time point label, in plain terms: baseline before first vaccination. The vaccinee samples were drawn from two UK trials, COV001 and COV002, one of which was a single-blind randomized controlled phase 2/3 trial testing AZD1222 (ChAdOx1 nCoV-19) in healthy adults. Trial participant PBMC samples were collected at day 0 and day 28 after the second dose for TCRbeta chain sequencing. V loses 5 bases at its end and J loses 6 bases; junction bases beyond the gene matches: 14. The CDR3 runs 17 residues from the cysteine to the phenylalanine. CDR3 DNA only is kept here, 51 bases in frame from base 1. The germline V gene (reference sequence) provides CDR1 LNHDA and CDR2 SQIVND. As concerns this clone: Its antigen target is currently unknown. Qualities for individual bases were not recorded, and no much larger clone is one base off.

The CDR3 regions of human TCRbeta chains were analyzed by immunosequencing. The authors' analysis ran thus. Repertoire TCRs were matched against a reference library of SARS-CoV-2-specific TCRs generated with the MIRA antigen-specificity platform. Breadth meant the fraction of unique TCRs that were SARS-CoV-2-associated, whereas depth meant the fraction of total T cells that were SARS-CoV-2-associated. Using the MIRA data, each spike-specific TCR was assigned both to the spike region to which the TCR was reactive and to a CD4 or CD8 class. Log10-transformed breadth and depth values were compared by one-way ANOVA with Sidak's multiple comparisons tests. TCRdb took over this immuneACCESS table, retaining in-frame rearrangements with V and J assigned. Such tables are incomplete; in checked studies, under half of the missing clones stem from an unresolved V gene, and the remainder is unexplained. That table supplies the V and J calls and clone size; D and trimming were determined from the DNA. The sample records about 150,000 clones, about 91% of which are singletons. In total, the top ten clones hold about 4.5% of the sample.

Recombination connected TRBV19 to TRBJ1-4, and 8 junctional nucleotides match TRBD1. This sample comprised peripheral blood, obtained on day 0 of AZD1222 vaccination. The receptor's source is an adult in good health. The DNA reads as follows: TGTGCCAGTAGTGGATACCCCGGGACAGGAATCGATGAAAAACTGTTTTTT. Its translation is CASSGYPGTGIDEKLFF.